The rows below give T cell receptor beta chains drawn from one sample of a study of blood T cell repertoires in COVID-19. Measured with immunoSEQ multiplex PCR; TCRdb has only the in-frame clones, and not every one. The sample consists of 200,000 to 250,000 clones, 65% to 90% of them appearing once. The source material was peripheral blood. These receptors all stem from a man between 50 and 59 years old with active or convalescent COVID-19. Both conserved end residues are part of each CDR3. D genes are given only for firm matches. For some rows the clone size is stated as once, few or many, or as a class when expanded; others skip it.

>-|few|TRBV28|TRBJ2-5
TGTGCCAGCAGACTACAGGGTTCAGAGACCCAGTACTTC
CASRLQGSETQYF
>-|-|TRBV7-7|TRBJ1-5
TGTGCTAGCGCGGGAGGCCGCGAGGATCAGCCCCAGCATTTT
CASAGGREDQPQHF
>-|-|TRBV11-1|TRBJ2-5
TGTGCCAGCAGCCGCGGGACGACGGGACAAGAGACCCAGTACTTC
CASSRGTTGQETQYF
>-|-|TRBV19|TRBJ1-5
TGTGCCAGTAGTACCGAAGGCCCAGGGGCGGGCAATCAGCCCCAGCATTTT
CASSTEGPGAGNQPQHF
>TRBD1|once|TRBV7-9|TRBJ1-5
TGTGCCAGCAGCGGTCAGGGGGCCGGTCAGCCCCAGCATTTT
CASSGQGAGQPQHF
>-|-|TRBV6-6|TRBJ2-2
TGTGCCAGCATTAGCCGAGCGTCCGGGGAGCTGTTTTTT
CASISRASGELFF
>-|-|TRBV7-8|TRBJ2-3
TGTGCCAGCAGCCATCCCCTGGGCAACGCAGATACGCAGTATTTT
CASSHPLGNADTQYF
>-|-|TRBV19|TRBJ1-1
TGTGCCAGTAGTATATCGGGGGGGAATGAAGCTTTCTTT
CASSISGGNEAFF
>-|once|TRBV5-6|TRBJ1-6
TGTGCCAGCAGCTTGGCAGGGCAGAATTCACCCCTCCACTTT
CASSLAGQNSPLHF
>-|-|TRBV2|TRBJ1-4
TGTGCCAGCAGTGAATGGGGGGGTGCAACTAATGAAAAACTGTTTTTT
CASSEWGGATNEKLFF
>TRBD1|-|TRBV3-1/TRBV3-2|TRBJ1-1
TGTGCCAGCAGCCAGAAAATCTGGGACAGGGGAACTGAAGCTTTCTTT
CASSQKIWDRGTEAFF
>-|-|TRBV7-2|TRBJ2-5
TGTGCCAGCAGCTTCGGGATACACGAGACCCAGTACTTC
CASSFGIHETQYF
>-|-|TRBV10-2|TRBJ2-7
TGCGCCAGCAGTGAGAGGTCGGCGGGAGAGCAGTACTTC
CASSERSAGEQYF
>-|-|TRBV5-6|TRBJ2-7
TGTGCCAGCAGCCTGGGGTCCAGCGGGTACTCCTACGAGCAGTACTTC
CASSLGSSGYSYEQYF
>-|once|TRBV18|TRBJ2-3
TGTGCCAGCTCACCAGTGCGGGGGCAAGCAGGAGATACGCAGTATTTT
CASSPVRGQAGDTQYF
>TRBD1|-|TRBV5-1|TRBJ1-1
TGCGCCAGCAGCGGCAGGGGGACGGAGAACACTGAAGCTTTCTTT
CASSGRGTENTEAFF
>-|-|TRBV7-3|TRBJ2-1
TGTGCCAGCAGTATTATCGGGTACAATGAGCAGTTCTTC
CASSIIGYNEQFF
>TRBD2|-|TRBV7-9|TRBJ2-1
TGTGCCAGCAGCAACCTCCTAGCGGGAGAATCCAATGAGCAGTTCTTC
CASSNLLAGESNEQFF
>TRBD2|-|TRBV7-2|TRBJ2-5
TGTGCCAGCAGCTTAGGCCGGGGGTCTAGCGGGGGGATGGAGACCCAGTACTTC
CASSLGRGSSGGMETQYF
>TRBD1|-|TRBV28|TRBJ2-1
TGTGCCTGCCGCCCCGGGACAGGGGGCCATGAGCAGTTCTTC
CACRPGTGGHEQFF
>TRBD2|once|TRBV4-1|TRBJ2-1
TGCGCCAGCAGCCAAGATCCTTTAAGCGGGGGGGAGTTCTTC
CASSQDPLSGGEFF
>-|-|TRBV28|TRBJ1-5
TGTGCCAGCAGTTTATATCACAAAAATCAGCCCCAGCATTTT
CASSLYHKNQPQHF
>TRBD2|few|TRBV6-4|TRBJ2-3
TGTGCCAGCAGTGAGCGGGGGGGAAGCACAGATACGCAGTATTTT
CASSERGGSTDTQYF
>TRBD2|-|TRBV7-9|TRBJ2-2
TGTGCCAGCAGCTTATCAGCGGGAGGGTCCGGGGAGCTGTTTTTT
CASSLSAGGSGELFF
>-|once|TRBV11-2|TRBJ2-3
TGTGCCAGCAGCCCATCCCGCACAGATACGCAGTATTTT
CASSPSRTDTQYF
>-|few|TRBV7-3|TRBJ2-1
TGTGCCAGCAGCTTAAATGTACAGACCAATGAGCAGTTCTTC
CASSLNVQTNEQFF
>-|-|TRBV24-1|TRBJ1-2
TGTGCCACCAGTGATTTGACCAGGTCATATGGCTACACCTTC
CATSDLTRSYGYTF
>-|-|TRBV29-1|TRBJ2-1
TGCAGCGTGGGCCGGGGGAATGAGCAGTTCTTC
CSVGRGNEQFF
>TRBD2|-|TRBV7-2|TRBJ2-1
TGTGCCAGCAGCCAGGGACTAGCTTCAGGGAATGAGCAGTTCTTC
CASSQGLASGNEQFF
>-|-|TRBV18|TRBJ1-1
TGTGCCAGCTCACCACTTCGCTGGGACATAGGCACTGAAGCTTTCTTT
CASSPLRWDIGTEAFF
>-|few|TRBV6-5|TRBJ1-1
TGTGCCAGCAGTTACCTCGCAGGGGAGGGCACTGAAGCTTTCTTT
CASSYLAGEGTEAFF
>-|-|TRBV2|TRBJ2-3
TGTGCCACCCGAGGGGAGGCAGATACGCAGTATTTT
CATRGEADTQYF
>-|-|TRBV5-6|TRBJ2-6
TGTGCCAGCAGCTTGCAGGGGCCCTCCCTGGAGGCCAACGTCCTGACTTTC
CASSLQGPSLEANVLTF
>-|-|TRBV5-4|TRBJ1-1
TGTGCCAGCAGCTTGGAACAGGTTGCATTCACTGAAGCTTTCTTT
CASSLEQVAFTEAFF
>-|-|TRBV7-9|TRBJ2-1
TGTGCCAGCAGCTCCTTTGACACTGACTACAATGAGCAGTTCTTC
CASSSFDTDYNEQFF
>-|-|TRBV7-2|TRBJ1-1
TGTGCCAGCAGCTTAGAAGGGGGAGCTGAAGCTTTCTTT
CASSLEGGAEAFF
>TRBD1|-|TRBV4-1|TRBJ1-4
TGCGCCAGCAGCCAAGAGGCCGGGACAGGGAGGGAAAAACTGTTTTTT
CASSQEAGTGREKLFF
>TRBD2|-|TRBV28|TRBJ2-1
TGTGCCAGCAGCTGGCCGACAGTTAAACTAGCGGGAGGGCTTACTTTCTCCTACAATGAGCAGTTCTTC
CASSWPTVKLAGGLTFSYNEQFF
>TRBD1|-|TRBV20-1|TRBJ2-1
TGCAGTTCCAGGGGGCCACGAGAGCAGTTCTTC
CSSRGPREQFF
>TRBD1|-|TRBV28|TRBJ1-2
TGTGCCAGCAGTGATGGGTCGAGGACAGGGTATGGCTACACCTTC
CASSDGSRTGYGYTF
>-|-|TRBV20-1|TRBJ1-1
TGCAGTGCTAGAGATACACATGAAGCTTTCTTT
CSARDTHEAFF
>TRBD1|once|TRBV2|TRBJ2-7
TGTGCCAGCTCTGGGACAGGGGTCTACGAGCAGTACTTC
CASSGTGVYEQYF
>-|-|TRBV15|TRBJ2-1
TGTGCCACCAGCAGAGATGTGCAGGCCTACTACAATGAGCAGTTCTTC
CATSRDVQAYYNEQFF
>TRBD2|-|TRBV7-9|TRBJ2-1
TGTGCCAGCAGCCCGGGACTAGCGGCGGCCAATGAGCAGTTCTTC
CASSPGLAAANEQFF